Shown below are 31 T cell receptor beta chains from a single sample sequenced in a study of PD-L1 blockade in urothelial cancer (TCRdb year 2017). The time point label, read with the paper, signifies: pretreatment peripheral blood. The protocol used for the library was the immunoSEQ multiplex PCR assay. What TCRdb holds here is the immuneACCESS table cut down to in-frame rearrangements. Part of the clones is not present; checked against another copy, under half of the missing clones reflect an unresolved V gene, and the others are unexplained. The sample table lists 90,000 or so clones, about 90% of them with a count of one. The ten largest clonotypes hold 1.5% to 2% of the sample. Material: PBMCs, obtained around atezolizumab (anti-PD-L1) treatment. Receptors originate from a man aged 60 to 69 with urothelial cancer.

CDR3: CATSRENARETQYF. The CDR3, as DNA: TGTGCCACCAGCAGAGAGAACGCTCGGGAGACCCAGTACTTC. The chain carries TRBV15 and TRBJ2-5, with D unclear. The CDR3 sequence is 14 residues long. The germline CDR1 and CDR2 sequences are LNHNV and YYDKDF (reference sequence). Trimming took off 0 bases at V and 5 bases at J, with 10 bases between the two ends.

This CDR3 is CASSSGTAPFGANVLTF. CDR3 bases: TGTGCCAGCAGCTCCGGGACAGCGCCCTTTGGGGCCAACGTCCTGACTTTC. V is TRBV7-9 and J is TRBJ2-6; 7 bases map to TRBD1. The germline CDR1 and CDR2 sequences are SEHNR and FQNEAQ (reference sequence). The CDR3 loop spans 17 amino acids. J gave up 3 bases and V 4 bases, and 9 bases lay outside the gene matches. The whole variable domain, remainder taken from reference TRBV7-9 and TRBJ2-6, is DTGVSQNPRHKITKRGQNVTFRCDPISEHNRLYWYRQTLGQGPEFLTYFQNEAQLEKSRLLSDRFSAERPKGSFSTLEIQRTEQGDSAMYLCASSSGTAPFGANVLTFGAGSRLTVL.

The chain couples TRBV4-3 to TRBJ2-5; TRBD2 matches 7 bases. This CDR3 is built from 20 residues. The V segment lost 0 bases and the J segment 4 bases; nucleotides outside the gene matches: 20. The germline CDR1 and CDR2 sequences are LGHNA and YSLEER. Here the CDR3 DNA reads TGCGCCAGCAGCCAAGATTATACTTCCCTCGGCGGGAGCAGACGAGAGACCCAGTACTTC. It encodes CASSQDYTSLGGSRRETQYF.

The chain links TRBV19 to TRBJ2-7, with D possibly matching TRBD2 (6 bases). CDR3 length equals 14 residues. CDR1 LNHDA and CDR2 SQIVND come from the germline V gene (reference sequence). With 5 bases removed from V and 2 bases from J, the gap between germline ends came to 13 bases. The CDR3: CASSWASAAYEQYF. The CDR3 bases are TGTGCCAGTAGTTGGGCTAGCGCGGCCTACGAGCAGTACTTC.

This chain links TRBV4-2 with TRBJ2-2, with 12 bases matching TRBD2. Losses at the gene ends were 4 bases for V and 7 bases for J; bases not matched to a gene: 10. The CDR3 has 17 residues. The germline CDR1 and CDR2 sequences are LGHNA and YNFKEQ. CDR3 sequence (DNA): TGTGCCAGCAGCCCAATGCGGACTAGCGGGGTAGGCGGGGAGCTGTTTTTT. Protein product: CASSPMRTSGVGGELFF.

Here the CDR3 DNA reads TGTGCCAGCAGCAAAGTGGCAGGAAGTGGGCCCTACGAGCAGTACTTC. Protein product: CASSKVAGSGPYEQYF. This sequence joins TRBV21-1 and TRBJ2-7; TRBD1 was called by the table and not checked on the DNA. TRBV21-1 constitutes a pseudogene. This CDR3 region has 16 residues.

This clone was counted between two and nine times. The chain has TRBV6-5 and TRBJ1-1; D call uncertain. CDR1 and CDR2 (germline): MNHEY, SVGAGI. Deletions cut 0 bases from V and 1 base from J, with 9 bases between. The CDR3 runs 15 residues. The CDR3 protein is CASSYSYFQNTEAFF. The DNA of the CDR3 is TGTGCCAGCAGTTACTCGTACTTCCAGAACACTGAAGCTTTCTTT.

The V call is TRBV7-8, the J call TRBJ2-1; 12 bases agree with TRBD2. V shed 7 bases and J 4 bases; nucleotides not matched to a gene: 5. Germline CDR1 reads SGHVS; CDR2 reads FQNEAQ. The CDR3 consists of 15 residues. The CDR3 DNA follows: TGTGCCAGCACCAGGACTAGCGGGACTTACAATGAGCAGTTCTTC. It specifies CASTRTSGTYNEQFF.

The rearrangement links TRBV6-6 to TRBJ2-7; D perhaps matches TRBD1 (7 bases). The CDR3 is 14 residues long. The V gene lost 11 bases and the J gene lost 2 bases, with 19 bases spanning the gap. Germline V CDR1 and CDR2: MNHNY, SVGAGI (reference sequence). CDR3 nucleotides: TGTGCCTGCGCCCCGACAGGGACTCCCTACGAGCAGTACTTC. Translated: CACAPTGTPYEQYF.

This clone was found a few times. The J gene is TRBJ2-2, the V gene TRBV2; TRBD1 might be the D (6 bases). The V gene's germline CDR1 is SNHLY and CDR2 FYNNEI. Trimming left V 6 bases short and J 6 bases short, with 14 bases between. The CDR3 has 14 residues. CDR3 loop: CASRYGTSSGELFF. DNA of the CDR3: TGTGCCAGCAGGTACGGGACATCGTCCGGGGAGCTGTTTTTT.

The chain combines TRBV5-4 with TRBJ2-7; 12 nucleotides agree with TRBD2. This CDR3 is 16 amino acids long. The germline gives CDR1 SGHNT, CDR2 YYREEE (reference sequence). J was trimmed by 6 bases and V by 2 bases; bases with no gene match: 9. The CDR3 nucleotides read TGTGCCAGCAGCTTTCTAGCGGGAGGGCCTACCGCCGAGCAGTACTTC. It is translated as CASSFLAGGPTAEQYF.

V usage is TRBV4-2 and J usage is TRBJ1-2; D is possibly TRBD1 (6 bases). Germline V gene sequence: CDR1 LGHNA, CDR2 YNFKEQ. This CDR3 is built from 14 residues. The V end lost 3 bases, the J end lost 4 bases, and 12 bases lay between the germline ends. The CDR3 DNA follows: TGTGCCAGCAGCCAGGACCAGGGGACCTATGGCTACACCTTC. It specifies CASSQDQGTYGYTF.

V and J are TRBV5-1 and TRBJ2-2, with 7 bases aligning to TRBD1. This CDR3 has 15 residues. The germline V gene encodes CDR1 SGHRS and CDR2 YFSETQ. Losses at the gene ends were 2 bases for V and 1 base for J; bases not matched to a gene: 2. As DNA, the CDR3 is TGCGCCAGCAGCTTTAACAGGGGGAACACCGGGGAGCTGTTTTTT. Translated: CASSFNRGNTGELFF.

The genes are TRBV11-2 and TRBJ2-1, with TRBD2 identical over 9 bases. The CDR3 spans 15 residues. The V segment lost 5 bases and the J segment 3 bases; nucleotides outside the gene matches: 5. Germline CDR1 reads SGHAT; CDR2 reads FQNNGV. CDR3 DNA sequence: TGTGCCAGCAGCCCGCTAGCGGGGAACTACAATGAGCAGTTCTTC. Its translation is CASSPLAGNYNEQFF.

This chain uses TRBV28 with TRBJ1-4; D possibly corresponds to TRBD1 (5 bases). This CDR3 is built from 14 residues. Deletions cut 6 bases from V and 8 bases from J, with 16 bases between. The germline gives CDR1 MDHEN, CDR2 SYDVKM. CDR3 loop: CASSPAGRGEKLFF. The CDR3 DNA reads as TGTGCCAGCAGCCCTGCGGGGCGAGGGGAAAAACTGTTTTTT. Using reference TRBV28 and TRBJ1-4 for the parts outside the CDR3, the full variable domain is DVKVTQSSRYLVKRTGEKVFLECVQDMDHENMFWYRQDPGLGLRLIYFSYDVKMKEKGDIPEGYSVSREKKERFSLILESASTNQTSMYLCASSPAGRGEKLFFGSGTQLSVL.

The V call is TRBV5-1, the J call TRBJ2-5; 11 bases fit TRBD2. Looked up from germline, CDR1 is SGHRS and CDR2 is YFSETQ. The length of the CDR3 is 14 residues. V trimming: 5 bases; J trimming: 4 bases; junction bases outside the gene matches: 4. CDR3 amino acids: CASRRTSGSETQYF. The CDR3 DNA reads TGCGCCAGCAGGCGGACTAGCGGGTCAGAGACCCAGTACTTC.

This clone was counted between two and nine times. The chain is built from TRBV4-1 and TRBJ1-2; TRBD1 is a possible D gene (5 bases). V dropped 4 bases and J dropped 3 bases, with 15 bases sitting between them. This CDR3 contains 15 residues. Germline CDR1 MGHRA, CDR2 YSYEKL. As DNA, the CDR3 is TGCGCCAGCAGCCGAATTTCCAGGGCGGACTATGGCTACACCTTC. It encodes CASSRISRADYGYTF.

This rearrangement joins TRBV28 to TRBJ2-1, with TRBD2 matching over 10 bases. V shed 8 bases and J 13 bases; nucleotides not matched to a gene: 5. CDR1 is MDHEN and CDR2 is SYDVKM in the germline V gene. CDR3 length: 11 residues. The CDR3 spells CASGTSVTQFF. DNA for the CDR3: TGTGCCAGCGGGACTAGCGTTACCCAGTTCTTC.

The V call is TRBV7-3, the J call TRBJ2-2; 8 bases map to TRBD2. The V gene end was trimmed by 5 bases and the J gene end by 8 bases; junction bases not matched to a gene: 10. The CDR3 spans 15 residues. In germline, CDR1 is SGHTA, CDR2 FQGTGA. The CDR3 nucleotides read TGTGCCAGCAGCCCTTCGGGGGAGCGGGGGGGGGAGCTGTTTTTT. Its translation is CASSPSGERGGELFF.

The chain combines TRBV28 with TRBJ1-1; possible D gene TRBD1, 5 bases. The CDR3 covers 16 residues. Trimming took 5 bases from V and 2 from J, leaving 18 bases between them. Germline lookup yields CDR1 MDHEN and CDR2 SYDVKM. CDR3 region: CASSPITGSPNTEAFF. Here the CDR3 DNA reads TGTGCCAGCAGTCCGATCACAGGATCCCCCAACACTGAAGCTTTCTTT.

The chain couples TRBV7-2 to TRBJ2-7, with 7 bases lining up with TRBD1. V was pared by 3 bases and J by 1 base, with 9 bases of the junction left unmatched. CDR3 length equals 16 residues. Germline loops: CDR1 SGHTA, CDR2 FQGNSA. The CDR3 loop reads CASSFVWTGNSYEQYF. The CDR3 DNA reads TGTGCCAGCAGCTTTGTTTGGACAGGAAATTCCTACGAGCAGTACTTC.

The chain is built from TRBV4-1 and TRBJ2-5; 9 bases agree with TRBD1. This CDR3 has 16 amino acids. Germline lookup yields CDR1 MGHRA and CDR2 YSYEKL. Germline trimming cut 4 bases from V and 5 bases from J; bases unmatched to any gene: 11. CDR3 sequence (DNA): TGCGCCAGCAGCCCTACCCGCAGACAGGGGGTTGAGACCCAGTACTTC. Protein: CASSPTRRQGVETQYF.

V and J are TRBV9 and TRBJ1-3; 8 nucleotides agree with TRBD1. Losses at the gene ends were 4 bases for V and 4 bases for J; bases not matched to a gene: 4. Germline values: CDR1 SGDLS, CDR2 YYNGEE. The CDR3 loop spans 14 amino acids. The CDR3, as DNA: TGTGCCAGCAGCCCATGGGACAGGGGAAACACCATATATTTT. It yields the protein CASSPWDRGNTIYF.

The V and J genes are TRBV19 and TRBJ2-5; 11 positions match TRBD1. Per germline, CDR1 LNHDA and CDR2 SQIVND (reference sequence). V dropped 4 bases and J dropped 5; count of bases not matched to a gene: 6. The CDR3 consists of 15 residues. Written as DNA, the CDR3 is TGTGCCAGTAGTACGTGGACAGGGGGCGGCGAGACCCAGTACTTC. Encoded protein: CASSTWTGGGETQYF. Full variable domain (outside the CDR3, taken from reference TRBV19 and TRBJ2-5): DGGITQSPKYLFRKEGQNVTLSCEQNLNHDAMYWYRQDPGQGLRLIYYSQIVNDFQKGDIAEGYSVSREKKESFPLTVTSAQKNPTAFYLCASSTWTGGGETQYFGPGTRLLVL.

This chain joins TRBV6-6 and TRBJ1-2, with D hard to call. Germline V lookup: CDR1 MNHNY, CDR2 SVGAGI (reference sequence). V was clipped by 2 bases and J by 6 bases, with 10 bases between them. This CDR3 is built from 13 residues. The CDR3 DNA sequence: TGTGCCAGCAGTTACAGGCCTGCGGATGGCTACACCTTC. It specifies CASSYRPADGYTF.

For the CDR3, the DNA is TGTGCCAGCAGCCCGGGGACAGCCGAAAAACTGTTTTTT. Amino acid sequence: CASSPGTAEKLFF. The chain combines TRBV7-9 with TRBJ1-4; TRBD1 aligns across 7 bases. CDR1 SEHNR and CDR2 FQNEAQ come from the germline V gene (reference sequence). V was pared by 5 bases and J by 8 bases, with 5 bases of the junction left unmatched. CDR3 length equals 13 residues.

This clone has only a few counts. This chain links TRBV4-3 with TRBJ2-1; possibly TRBD2 for D (6 bases). Per germline, CDR1 LGHNA and CDR2 YSLEER. CDR3 length: 13 amino acids. V shed 4 bases and J shed 7 bases, with 11 bases lying between them. In nucleotides, the CDR3 is TGCGCCAGCAGCCTAGGGCGGGGAAATGAGCAGTTCTTC. Protein sequence: CASSLGRGNEQFF.

The chain uses TRBV19 and TRBJ2-5; 13 positions agree with TRBD2. Unmatched junction bases numbered 4, after V lost 10 bases and J lost 5 bases. Per germline, CDR1 LNHDA and CDR2 SQIVND (reference sequence). CDR3 size: 13 residues. The CDR3 region is CATGLAGVETQYF. Here the CDR3 DNA reads TGTGCCACCGGACTAGCGGGAGTGGAGACCCAGTACTTC.

This rearrangement joins TRBV5-1 to TRBJ1-2; a possible D gene is TRBD1 (5 bases). The CDR3 runs to 16 residues. Germline loops: CDR1 SGHRS, CDR2 YFSETQ. The V gene lost 4 bases and the J gene lost 4 bases, with 20 bases spanning the gap. In nucleotides, the CDR3 is TGCGCCAGCAGCACGGGGGGTTCCTCTACTCTCTATGGCTACACCTTC. It specifies CASSTGGSSTLYGYTF. The full variable domain, with the rest looked up from reference TRBV5-1 and TRBJ1-2, is KAGVTQTPRYLIKTRGQQVTLSCSPISGHRSVSWYQQTPGQGLQFLFEYFSETQRNKGNFPGRFSGRQFSNSRSEMNVSTLELGDSALYLCASSTGGSSTLYGYTFGSGTRLTVV.

The chain has TRBV5-5 and TRBJ1-2, with 8 bases aligning to TRBD1. Germline V gene data show CDR1 as SGHKS and CDR2 as YYEKEE (reference sequence). The CDR3 has 16 residues. V lost 1 base, J lost 3 bases, and 8 bases stayed unmatched. The CDR3 reads CASSLSVDRDYYGYTF. CDR3 nucleotides: TGTGCCAGCAGCTTGAGTGTGGACAGGGATTACTATGGCTACACCTTC.

V usage is TRBV28 and J usage is TRBJ2-2; 9 bases map to TRBD2. The V gene's germline CDR1 is MDHEN and CDR2 SYDVKM. This CDR3 region has 17 residues. With V trimmed by 2 bases and J by 1 base, 5 bases remained unmatched. The DNA for the CDR3 is TGTGCCAGCAGTTTAGTTGCGGGAGGGAAGAACACCGGGGAGCTGTTTTTT. Translation: CASSLVAGGKNTGELFF.